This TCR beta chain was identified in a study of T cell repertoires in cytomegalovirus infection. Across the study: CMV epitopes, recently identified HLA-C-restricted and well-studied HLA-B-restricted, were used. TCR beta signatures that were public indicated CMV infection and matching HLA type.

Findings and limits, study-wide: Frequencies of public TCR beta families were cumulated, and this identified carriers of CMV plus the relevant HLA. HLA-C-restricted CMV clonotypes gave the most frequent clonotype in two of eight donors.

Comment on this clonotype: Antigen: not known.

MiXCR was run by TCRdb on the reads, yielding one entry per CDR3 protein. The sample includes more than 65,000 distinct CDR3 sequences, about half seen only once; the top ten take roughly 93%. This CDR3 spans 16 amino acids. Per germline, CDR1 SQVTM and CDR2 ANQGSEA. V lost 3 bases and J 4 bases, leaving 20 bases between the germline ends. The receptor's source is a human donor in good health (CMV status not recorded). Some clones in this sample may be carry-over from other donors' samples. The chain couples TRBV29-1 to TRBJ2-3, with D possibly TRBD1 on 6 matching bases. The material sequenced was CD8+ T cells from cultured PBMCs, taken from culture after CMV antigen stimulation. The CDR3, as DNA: TGCAGCGTTGAGTTTGGTAGGGGGTCGGTACCAGATACGCAGTATTTT. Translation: CSVEFGRGSVPDTQYF.